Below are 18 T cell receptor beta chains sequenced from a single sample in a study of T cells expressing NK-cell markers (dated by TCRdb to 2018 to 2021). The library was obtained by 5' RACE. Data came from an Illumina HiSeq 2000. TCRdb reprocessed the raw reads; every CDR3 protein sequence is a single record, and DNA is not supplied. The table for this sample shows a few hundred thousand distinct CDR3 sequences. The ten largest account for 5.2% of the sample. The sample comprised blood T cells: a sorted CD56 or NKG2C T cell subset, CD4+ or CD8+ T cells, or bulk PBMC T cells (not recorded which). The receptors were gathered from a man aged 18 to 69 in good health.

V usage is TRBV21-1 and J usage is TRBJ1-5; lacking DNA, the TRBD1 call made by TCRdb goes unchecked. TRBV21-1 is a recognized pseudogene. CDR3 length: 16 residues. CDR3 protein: CASSFMDNYSNQPQHF.

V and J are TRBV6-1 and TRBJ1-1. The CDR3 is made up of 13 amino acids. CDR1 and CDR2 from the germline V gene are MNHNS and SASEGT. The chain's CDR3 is CASSDRFGTEAFF.

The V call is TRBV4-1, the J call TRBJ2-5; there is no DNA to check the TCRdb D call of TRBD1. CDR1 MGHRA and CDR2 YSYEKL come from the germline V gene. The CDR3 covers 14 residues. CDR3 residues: CASSQARVGETQYF.

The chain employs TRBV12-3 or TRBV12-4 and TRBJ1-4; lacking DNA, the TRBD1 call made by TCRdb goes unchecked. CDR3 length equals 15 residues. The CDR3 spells CASSLRFWGFEKPFF.

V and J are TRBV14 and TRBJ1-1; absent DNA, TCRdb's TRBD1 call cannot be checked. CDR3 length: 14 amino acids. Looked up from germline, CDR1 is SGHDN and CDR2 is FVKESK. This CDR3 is CASSLQGRGTEAFF. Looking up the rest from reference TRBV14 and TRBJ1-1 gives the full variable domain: EAGVTQFPSHSVIEKGQTVTLRCDPISGHDNLYWYRRVMGKEIKFLLHFVKESKQDESGMPNNRFLAERTGGTYSTLKVQPAELEDSGVYFCASSLQGRGTEAFFGQGTRLTVV.

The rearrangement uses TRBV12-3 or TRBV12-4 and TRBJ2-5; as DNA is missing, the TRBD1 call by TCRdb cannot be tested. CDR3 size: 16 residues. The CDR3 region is CASSSRQGKYQETQYF.

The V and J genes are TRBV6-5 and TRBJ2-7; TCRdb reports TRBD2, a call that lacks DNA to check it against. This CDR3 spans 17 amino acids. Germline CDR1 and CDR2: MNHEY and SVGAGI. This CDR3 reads CASSYSRTSTISYEQYF.

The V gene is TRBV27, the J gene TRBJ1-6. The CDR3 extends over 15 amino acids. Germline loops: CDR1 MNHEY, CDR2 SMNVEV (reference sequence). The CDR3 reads CASQTGRVGNSPLHF.

The CDR3: CASSQKVGNTEAFF. The gene calls are TRBV4-2 and TRBJ1-1. Per germline, CDR1 LGHNA and CDR2 YNFKEQ. The CDR3 spans 14 residues.

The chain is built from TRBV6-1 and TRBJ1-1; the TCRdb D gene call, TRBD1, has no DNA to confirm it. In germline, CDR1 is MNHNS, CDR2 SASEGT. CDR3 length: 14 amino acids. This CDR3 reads CASSEEGGELKAFF.

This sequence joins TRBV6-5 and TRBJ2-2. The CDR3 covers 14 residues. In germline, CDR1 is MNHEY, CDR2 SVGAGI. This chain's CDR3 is CASSYESSTGELFF.

The CDR3 is CASSPNSGGSSYNEQFF. The V gene is TRBV4-2, the J gene TRBJ2-1; TCRdb's D gene call, TRBD2, goes unchecked for lack of DNA. The CDR3 is made up of 17 amino acids. Looked up from germline, CDR1 is LGHNA and CDR2 is YNFKEQ.

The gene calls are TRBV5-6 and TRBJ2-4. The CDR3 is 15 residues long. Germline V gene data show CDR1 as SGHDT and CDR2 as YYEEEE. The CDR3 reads CASSLMSMGKNIQYF. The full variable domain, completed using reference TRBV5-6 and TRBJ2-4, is DAGVTQSPTHLIKTRGQQVTLRCSPKSGHDTVSWYQQALGQGPQFIFQYYEEEERQRGNFPDRFSGHQFPNYSSELNVNALLLGDSALYLCASSLMSMGKNIQYFGAGTRLSVL.

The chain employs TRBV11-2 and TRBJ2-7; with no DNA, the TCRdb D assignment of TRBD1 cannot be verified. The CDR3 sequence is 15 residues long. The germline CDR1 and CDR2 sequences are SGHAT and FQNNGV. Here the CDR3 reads CASSPTGTARIPQYF.

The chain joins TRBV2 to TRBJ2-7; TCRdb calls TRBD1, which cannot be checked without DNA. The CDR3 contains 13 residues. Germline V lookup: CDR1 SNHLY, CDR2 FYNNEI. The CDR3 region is CATSPGEENEQYF.

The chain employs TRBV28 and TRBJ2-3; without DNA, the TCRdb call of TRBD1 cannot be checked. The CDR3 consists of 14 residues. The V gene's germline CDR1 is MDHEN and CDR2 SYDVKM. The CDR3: CGVTETGFTDTQYF.

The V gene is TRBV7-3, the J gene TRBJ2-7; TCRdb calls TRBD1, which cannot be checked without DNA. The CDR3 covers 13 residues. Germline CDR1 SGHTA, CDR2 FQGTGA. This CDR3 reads CASSLLGLGEQYF.

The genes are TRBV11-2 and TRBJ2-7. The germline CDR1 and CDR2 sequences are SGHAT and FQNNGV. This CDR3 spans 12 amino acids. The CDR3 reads CASTLGVGEQYF.